This is a list of T cell receptor beta chains from one sample in a study of T cells in localized non-small cell lung cancer. Generated by immunoSEQ multiplex PCR, the TCRdb table keeps only in-frame clones and is missing some. Of over 25,000 clones listed, approximately 90% are singletons. The material was PBMCs, obtained before any cancer treatment. The receptors here all came from a man aged 40 to 70 with stage II lung adenocarcinoma. The CDR3 runs from the conserved cysteine through the conserved F or W. Each record gives: J gene, D gene, V gene, clone size, CDR3 DNA, CDR3 protein. D genes are given only for firm matches. Where a row states a size, it is once, few, many or the class of an expanded clone; other rows omit it.

TRBJ2-2 NA TRBV6-1 NA TGTGCCAGTCGGGACATAAACACCGGGGAGCTGTTTTTT CASRDINTGELFF
TRBJ2-7 NA TRBV6-1 few TGTGCCAGCAGTGCCCTTGGCGAGCAGTACTTC CASSALGEQYF
TRBJ2-1 NA TRBV5-1 NA TGCGCCAGCTATCAGGGGACGGGAGGCTTGCATGAGCAGTTCTTC CASYQGTGGLHEQFF
TRBJ2-7 NA TRBV7-2 NA TGTGCCAGCAGCTTGGATAGCGGCTACTACGAGCAGTACTTC CASSLDSGYYEQYF
TRBJ2-1 TRBD2 TRBV11-3 NA TGTGCCAGCACCCCTAGGACGCTAGCGGGAGGGCCTGGCGATGAGCAGTTCTTC CASTPRTLAGGPGDEQFF
TRBJ1-3 NA TRBV6-5 NA TGTGCCACCTACAGGGCCGGTGGAAACACCATATATTTT CATYRAGGNTIYF
TRBJ2-1 TRBD2 TRBV19 NA TGTGCCAGTAGTATCGGGGGGAGTGAGCAGTTCTTC CASSIGGSEQFF
TRBJ2-7 NA TRBV28 NA TGTGCCAGCAGTCCTGTATGGGGTTCTGGGGTCTACGAGCAGTACTTC CASSPVWGSGVYEQYF
TRBJ2-1 TRBD2 TRBV28 NA TGTGCCAGCGTCTTACTAGCGGGAGGAGAGCAGTTCTTC CASVLLAGGEQFF
TRBJ1-4 TRBD1 TRBV28 NA TGTGCCAGCAGTCACGGACAGGTCATGAAAATACTGTTTTTT CASSHGQVMKILFF
TRBJ2-1 TRBD1 TRBV5-1 NA TGCGCCAGCAGCTTATCAGGGGGCAATTATGAGCAGTTCTTC CASSLSGGNYEQFF
TRBJ2-7 NA TRBV27 NA TGTGCCAGCAGTTTAGACAGCTTCACCTACGAGCAGTACTTC CASSLDSFTYEQYF
TRBJ2-1 NA TRBV6-5 NA TGTGCCAGCAGTTCACAGGGTCCTCCCTACAATGAGCAGTTCTTC CASSSQGPPYNEQFF
TRBJ1-4 NA TRBV7-3 NA TGTGCCAGCAGCCCAGCCGGCATTAATGAAAAACTGTTTTTT CASSPAGINEKLFF
TRBJ2-7 NA TRBV11-2 NA TGTGCCAGCAGCTTAACGCCAATCTCCTCCGAGCAGTACTTC CASSLTPISSEQYF
TRBJ1-5 NA TRBV27 NA TGTGCCAGCAGCCGCTCGGGGGGGGACCAGCCCCAGCATTTT CASSRSGGDQPQHF
TRBJ2-2 NA TRBV7-3 few TGTGCCAGCAGCCGAGATGCCCAAGGGGCACGCGGGGGGGAGCTGTTTTTT CASSRDAQGARGGELFF
TRBJ2-7 TRBD1 TRBV6-1 NA TGTGCCAGCAGTGAAGGTACAGGGGGTTACGAGCAGTACTTC CASSEGTGGYEQYF
TRBJ2-2 NA TRBV27 NA TGTGCCAGCAGAGGGGGTCCGAACACCGGGGAGCTGTTTTTT CASRGGPNTGELFF
TRBJ2-7 TRBD1 TRBV5-4 NA TGTGCCAGCAGCTTTACCGGGACAGGAACCTACGAGCAGTACTTC CASSFTGTGTYEQYF
TRBJ1-5 NA TRBV30 NA TGTGCCTGGAGACACGGAAGCAATCAGCCCCAGCATTTT CAWRHGSNQPQHF
TRBJ1-2 TRBD1 TRBV28 NA TGTGCCAGCTCGTCGCCGCCGGGACAGGTTGACTATGGCTACACCTTC CASSSPPGQVDYGYTF
TRBJ1-1 NA TRBV19 few TGTGCCAGTAGTGTTGGGCTGAACACTGAAGCTTTCTTT CASSVGLNTEAFF
TRBJ2-1 TRBD2 TRBV7-2 NA TGTGCCAGCAGCCTTAGATTAGCGGGAGGCTACAATGAGCAGTTCTTC CASSLRLAGGYNEQFF
TRBJ1-1 NA TRBV7-2 NA TGTGCCAGCAGCCAAGGGCGGAACACTGAAGCTTTCTTT CASSQGRNTEAFF
TRBJ2-7 TRBD2 TRBV5-6 NA TGTGCCAGCAGACCCGGACTAGCGGGAGTCGGCGAGCAGTACTTC CASRPGLAGVGEQYF
TRBJ1-1 NA TRBV29-1 once TGCAGCGTGGGCGTAGAAGCTTTCTTT CSVGVEAFF
TRBJ2-3 NA TRBV28 NA TGTGCCAGCAGTAGCAGCGTTCCTCAGGTCCGGAAAACTAGCACAGATACGCAGTATTTT CASSSSVPQVRKTSTDTQYF
TRBJ1-1 TRBD1 TRBV6-1 NA TGTGCCAGCAGTGAAAGTACAGGGGTATACGAAGCTTTCTTT CASSESTGVYEAFF
TRBJ2-5 TRBD2 TRBV18 NA TGTGCCAGCTCACCCCTCGGGACTAGAGATGGGACCCAGTACTTC CASSPLGTRDGTQYF
TRBJ2-7 TRBD2 TRBV2 NA TGTGCCAGCGGACTAGCGGGAGGGCCCTACGAGCAGTACTTC CASGLAGGPYEQYF
TRBJ2-3 TRBD1 TRBV5-5 NA TGTGCCAGCAGCGAAACAGGGGACCCCACAGATACGCAGTATTTT CASSETGDPTDTQYF
TRBJ1-1 NA TRBV6-5 few TGTGCCAGCAGTTCCCAACGCAGGAACACTGAAGCTTTCTTT CASSSQRRNTEAFF
TRBJ2-7 NA TRBV6-1 NA TGTGCCAGCAGTGACCCCAGCCGACAGTACTTC CASSDPSRQYF
TRBJ1-2 NA TRBV28 once TGTGCCAGCAGGTTACAGGGCGAATATGGCTACACCTTC CASRLQGEYGYTF
TRBJ2-3 NA TRBV28 once TGTGCCAGCCTAACGAGGGCGCAGTATTTT CASLTRAQYF
TRBJ2-5 NA TRBV7-3 NA TGTGCCAGCAGCTCGCGGTCGGGGTCTCAAGAGACCCAGTACTTC CASSSRSGSQETQYF
TRBJ1-1 NA TRBV11-3 NA TGTGCCAGCAGCGGTAAGGGGACATGGGACACTGAAGCTTTCTTT CASSGKGTWDTEAFF
TRBJ1-1 TRBD1 TRBV6-4 NA TGTGCCAGCAGTGACTCTTACGACAGGGGGTATTTCTTT CASSDSYDRGYFF
TRBJ1-2 TRBD1 TRBV15 NA TGTGCCACCAGCAGGGACTCCGGGACAGGGGGTGGTGGCTACACCTTC CATSRDSGTGGGGYTF